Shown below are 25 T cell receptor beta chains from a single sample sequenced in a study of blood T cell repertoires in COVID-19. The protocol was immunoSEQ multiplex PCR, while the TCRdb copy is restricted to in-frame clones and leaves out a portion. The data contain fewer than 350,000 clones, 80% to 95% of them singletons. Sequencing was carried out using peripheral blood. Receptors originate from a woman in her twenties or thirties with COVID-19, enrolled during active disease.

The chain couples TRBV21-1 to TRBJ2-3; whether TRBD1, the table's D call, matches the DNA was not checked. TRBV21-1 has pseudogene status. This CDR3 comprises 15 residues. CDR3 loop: CASSSQDRTLHTPPF. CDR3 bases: TGTGCCAGCAGCTCGCAGGACAGAACCCTCCATACGCCCCCCTTT.

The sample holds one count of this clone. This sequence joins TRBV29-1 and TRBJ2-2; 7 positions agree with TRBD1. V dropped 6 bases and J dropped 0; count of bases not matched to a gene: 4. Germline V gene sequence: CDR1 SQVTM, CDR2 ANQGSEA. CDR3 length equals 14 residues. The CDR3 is CSVNRGANTGELFF. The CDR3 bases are TGCAGCGTCAACAGGGGAGCGAACACCGGGGAGCTGTTTTTT.

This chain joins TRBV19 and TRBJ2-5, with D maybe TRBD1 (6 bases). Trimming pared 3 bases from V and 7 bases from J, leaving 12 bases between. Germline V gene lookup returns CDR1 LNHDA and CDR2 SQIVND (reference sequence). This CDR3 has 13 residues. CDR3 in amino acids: CASSINRAATQYF. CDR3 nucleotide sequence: TGTGCCAGTAGTATTAACAGGGCGGCGACCCAGTACTTC.

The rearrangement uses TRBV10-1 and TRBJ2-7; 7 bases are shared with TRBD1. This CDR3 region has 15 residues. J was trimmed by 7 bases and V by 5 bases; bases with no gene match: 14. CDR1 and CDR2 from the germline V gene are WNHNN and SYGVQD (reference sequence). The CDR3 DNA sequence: TGCGCCAGCAGTCCCAAAGTAGGCTCCAGGGGGGAGCAGTACTTC. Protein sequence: CASSPKVGSRGEQYF.

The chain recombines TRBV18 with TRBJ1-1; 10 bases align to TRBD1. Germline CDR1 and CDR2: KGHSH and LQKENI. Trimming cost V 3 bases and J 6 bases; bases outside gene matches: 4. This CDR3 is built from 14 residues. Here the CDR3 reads CASSPVTGGSEAFF. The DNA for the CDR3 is TGTGCCAGCTCACCCGTGACAGGGGGCTCTGAAGCTTTCTTT.

The CDR3 DNA follows: TGTGCCAGCACCCTAGCCATTGGAAACACCATATATTTT. Protein product: CASTLAIGNTIYF. The chain recombines TRBV11-2 with TRBJ1-3; D remains unclear. This CDR3 contains 13 residues. Between the trimmed V and J ends, which lost 7 bases and 3 bases, there was a span of 10 bases. CDR1 SGHAT and CDR2 FQNNGV come from the germline V gene. Looking up the rest from reference TRBV11-2 and TRBJ1-3 gives the full variable domain: EAGVAQSPRYKIIEKRQSVAFWCNPISGHATLYWYQQILGQGPKLLIQFQNNGVVDDSQLPKDRFSAERLKGVDSTLKIQPAKLEDSAVYLCASTLAIGNTIYFGEGSWLTVV.

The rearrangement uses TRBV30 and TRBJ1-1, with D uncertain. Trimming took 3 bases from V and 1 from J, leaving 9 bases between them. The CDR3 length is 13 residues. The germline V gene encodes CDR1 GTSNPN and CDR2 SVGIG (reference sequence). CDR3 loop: CAWRKQPNTEAFF. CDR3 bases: TGTGCCTGGAGGAAACAGCCGAACACTGAAGCTTTCTTT. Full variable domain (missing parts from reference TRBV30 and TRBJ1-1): SQTIHQWPATLVQPVGSPLSLECTVEGTSNPNLYWYRQAAGRGLQLLFYSVGIGQISSEVPQNLSASRPQDRQFILSSKKLLLSDSGFYLCAWRKQPNTEAFFGQGTRLTVV.

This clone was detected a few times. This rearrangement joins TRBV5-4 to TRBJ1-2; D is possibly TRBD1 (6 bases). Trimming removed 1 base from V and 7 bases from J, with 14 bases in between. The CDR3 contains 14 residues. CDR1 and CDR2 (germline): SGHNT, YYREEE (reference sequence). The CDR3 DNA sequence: TGTGCCAGCAGCTTGTTTGGTCGAGGGGGTGGCTACACCTTC. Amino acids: CASSLFGRGGGYTF.

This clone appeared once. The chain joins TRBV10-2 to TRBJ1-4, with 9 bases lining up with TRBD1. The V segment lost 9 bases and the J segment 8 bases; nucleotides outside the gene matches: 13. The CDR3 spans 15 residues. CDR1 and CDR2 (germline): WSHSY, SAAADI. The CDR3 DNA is TGCGCCAGTAGGGACAGGGTGGAATCAAACGAAAAACTGTTTTTT. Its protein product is CASRDRVESNEKLFF.

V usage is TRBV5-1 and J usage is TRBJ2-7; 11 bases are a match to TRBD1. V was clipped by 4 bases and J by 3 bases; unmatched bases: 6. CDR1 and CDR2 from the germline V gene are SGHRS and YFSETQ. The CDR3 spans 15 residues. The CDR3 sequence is CASSPGTGGVYEQYF. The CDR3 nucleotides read TGCGCCAGCAGCCCTGGGACAGGGGGGGTCTACGAGCAGTACTTC.

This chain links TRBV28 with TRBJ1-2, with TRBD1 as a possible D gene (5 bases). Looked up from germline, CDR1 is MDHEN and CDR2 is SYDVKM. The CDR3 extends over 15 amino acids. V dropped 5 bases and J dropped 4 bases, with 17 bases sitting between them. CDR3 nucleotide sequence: TGTGCCAGCAGTACTCGGCTCAGGGAGGGCTATGGCTACACCTTC. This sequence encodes CASSTRLREGYGYTF.

The DNA of the CDR3 is TGCGCCAGCAGCCAAGTATATTCCCATACAAGGGCAGGGGTTTCCACCTTC. Protein sequence: CASSQVYSHTRAGVSTF. The V call is TRBV4-1, the J call TRBJ1-2, with D perhaps matching TRBD1 (6 bases). From germline, CDR1 is MGHRA and CDR2 YSYEKL. Trimming cost V 1 base and J 13 bases, with 28 bases left between them. CDR3 length: 17 amino acids.

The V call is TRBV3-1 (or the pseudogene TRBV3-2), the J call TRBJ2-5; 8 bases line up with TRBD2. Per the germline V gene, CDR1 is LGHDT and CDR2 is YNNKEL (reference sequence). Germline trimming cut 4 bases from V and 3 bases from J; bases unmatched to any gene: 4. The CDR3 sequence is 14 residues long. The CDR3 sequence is CASSPRRGEETQYF. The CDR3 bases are TGTGCCAGCAGCCCCCGGCGGGGGGAAGAGACCCAGTACTTC.

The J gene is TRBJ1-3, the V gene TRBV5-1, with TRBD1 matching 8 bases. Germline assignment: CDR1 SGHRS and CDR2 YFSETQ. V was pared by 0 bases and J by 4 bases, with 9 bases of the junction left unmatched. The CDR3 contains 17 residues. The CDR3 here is CASSLGLLDRGGNTIYF. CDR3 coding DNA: TGCGCCAGCAGCTTGGGCCTCCTCGACAGGGGAGGAAACACCATATATTTT.

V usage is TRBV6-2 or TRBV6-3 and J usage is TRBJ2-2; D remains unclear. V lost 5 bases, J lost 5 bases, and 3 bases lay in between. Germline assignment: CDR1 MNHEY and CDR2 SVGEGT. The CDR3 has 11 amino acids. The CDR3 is CASSPTGELFF. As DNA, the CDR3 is TGTGCCAGCAGTCCGACCGGGGAGCTGTTTTTT.

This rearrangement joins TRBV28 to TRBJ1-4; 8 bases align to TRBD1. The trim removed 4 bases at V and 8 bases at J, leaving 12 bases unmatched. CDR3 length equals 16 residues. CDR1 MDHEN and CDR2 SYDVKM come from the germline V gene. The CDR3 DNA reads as TGTGCCAGCAGTTCTACCAGGACAGGGTTCTTGGAAAAACTGTTTTTT. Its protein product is CASSSTRTGFLEKLFF.

The CDR3 protein is CASSFVEKTGELFF. In DNA form, the CDR3 reads TGTGCCAGCAGTTTTGTTGAGAAAACCGGGGAGCTGTTTTTT. This rearrangement joins TRBV6-5 to TRBJ2-2; the D is unclear. The CDR3 spans 14 residues. Trimming stripped 4 bases from V and 5 bases from J, with 11 bases between. Germline assignment: CDR1 MNHEY and CDR2 SVGAGI.

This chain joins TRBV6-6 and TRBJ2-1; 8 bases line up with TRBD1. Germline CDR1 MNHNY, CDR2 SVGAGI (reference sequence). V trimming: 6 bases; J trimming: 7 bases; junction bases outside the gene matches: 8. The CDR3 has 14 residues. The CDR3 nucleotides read TGTGCCAGCAGCCAGGACAGGGCGGCGAATGAGCAGTTCTTC. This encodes CASSQDRAANEQFF.

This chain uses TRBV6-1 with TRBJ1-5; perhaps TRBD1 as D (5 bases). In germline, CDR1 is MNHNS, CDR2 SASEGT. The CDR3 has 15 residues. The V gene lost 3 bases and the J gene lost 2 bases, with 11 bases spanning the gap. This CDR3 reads CASSEGGEGNQPQHF. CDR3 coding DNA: TGTGCCAGCAGTGAGGGGGGGGAGGGCAATCAGCCCCAGCATTTT.

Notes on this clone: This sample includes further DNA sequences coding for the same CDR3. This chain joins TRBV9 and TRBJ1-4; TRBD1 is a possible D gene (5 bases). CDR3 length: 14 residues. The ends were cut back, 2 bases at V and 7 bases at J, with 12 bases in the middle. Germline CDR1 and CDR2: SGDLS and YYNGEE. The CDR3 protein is CASSVGQGSEKLFF. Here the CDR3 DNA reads TGTGCCAGCAGCGTGGGGCAGGGAAGTGAAAAACTGTTTTTT.

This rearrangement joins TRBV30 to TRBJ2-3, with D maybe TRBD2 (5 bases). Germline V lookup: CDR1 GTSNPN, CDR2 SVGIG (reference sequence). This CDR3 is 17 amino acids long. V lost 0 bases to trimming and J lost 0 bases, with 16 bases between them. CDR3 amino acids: CAWSVSSGPQSTDTQYF. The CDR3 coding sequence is TGTGCCTGGAGTGTTAGCAGCGGACCCCAAAGCACAGATACGCAGTATTTT. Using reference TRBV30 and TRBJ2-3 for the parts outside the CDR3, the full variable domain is SQTIHQWPATLVQPVGSPLSLECTVEGTSNPNLYWYRQAAGRGLQLLFYSVGIGQISSEVPQNLSASRPQDRQFILSSKKLLLSDSGFYLCAWSVSSGPQSTDTQYFGPGTRLTVL.

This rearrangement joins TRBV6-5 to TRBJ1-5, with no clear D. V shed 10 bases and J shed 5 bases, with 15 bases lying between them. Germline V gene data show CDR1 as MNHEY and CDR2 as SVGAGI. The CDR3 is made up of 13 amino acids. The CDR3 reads CATSRERDQPQHF. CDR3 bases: TGTGCCACGTCGCGAGAGAGGGATCAGCCCCAGCATTTT.

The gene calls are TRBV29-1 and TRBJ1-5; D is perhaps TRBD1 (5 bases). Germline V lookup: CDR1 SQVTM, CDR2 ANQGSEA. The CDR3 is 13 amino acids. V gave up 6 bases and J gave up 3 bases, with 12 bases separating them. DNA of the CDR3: TGCAGCGTAGGAGACAGCTACAATCAGCCCCAGCATTTT. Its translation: CSVGDSYNQPQHF. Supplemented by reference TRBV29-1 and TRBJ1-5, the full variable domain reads SAVISQKPSRDICQRGTSLTIQCQVDSQVTMMFWYRQQPGQSLTLIATANQGSEATYESGFVIDKFPISRPNLTFSTLTVSNMSPEDSSIYLCSVGDSYNQPQHFGDGTRLSIL.

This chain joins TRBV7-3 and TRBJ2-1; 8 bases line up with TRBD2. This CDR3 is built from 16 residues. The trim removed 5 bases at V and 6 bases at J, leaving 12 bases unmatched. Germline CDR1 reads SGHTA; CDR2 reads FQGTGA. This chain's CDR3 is CASSPRTSPTSNEQFF. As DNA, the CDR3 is TGTGCCAGCAGCCCTCGGACTAGCCCTACTTCCAATGAGCAGTTCTTC.

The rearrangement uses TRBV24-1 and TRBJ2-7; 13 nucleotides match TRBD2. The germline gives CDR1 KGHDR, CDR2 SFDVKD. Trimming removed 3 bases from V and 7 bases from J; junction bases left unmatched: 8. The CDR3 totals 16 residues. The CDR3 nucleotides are TGTGCCACCAGTGATCCGCTGGGGACTAGCGGGAATGAGCAGTACTTC. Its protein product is CATSDPLGTSGNEQYF.